Below are 21 T cell receptor beta chains sequenced from a single sample in a study of blood T cell repertoires in COVID-19. This table comes from immunoSEQ multiplex PCR, and its TCRdb copy is limited to in-frame clones, with some not included. The sample holds about 430,000 clones, around 87% seen once. Sample: PBMCs or T cells enriched from blood (not recorded which). These receptors were obtained from a man under 40 who had recovered from COVID-19.

V gene TRBV10-1 combines with J gene TRBJ2-5; unclear D gene. V was shortened by 3 bases and J by 5 bases, with 13 bases between the two germline ends. Per germline, CDR1 WNHNN and CDR2 SYGVQD (reference sequence). The CDR3 has 14 residues. CDR3 loop: CASSEIEELETQYF. For the CDR3, the DNA is TGCGCCAGCAGTGAAATCGAGGAGTTGGAGACCCAGTACTTC.

This sequence joins TRBV30 and TRBJ1-5, with unresolved D. CDR3 length equals 13 residues. The germline V gene has CDR1 GTSNPN and CDR2 SVGIG (reference sequence). V was shortened by 3 bases and J by 7 bases, with 13 bases between the two germline ends. CDR3 in amino acids: CAWSRDVGQPQHF. Written as DNA, the CDR3 is TGTGCCTGGAGCCGGGATGTGGGGCAGCCCCAGCATTTT.

The CDR3 here is CASSQGRTASGNLYEQYF. In DNA, the CDR3 is TGTGCCAGCAGCCAAGGAAGGACGGCTAGCGGGAACTTGTACGAGCAGTACTTC. The chain is built from TRBV3-1 (or the pseudogene TRBV3-2) and TRBJ2-7; 9 bases are a match to TRBD2. This CDR3 is built from 18 residues. Germline V gene lookup returns CDR1 LGHDT and CDR2 YNNKEL (reference sequence). The J segment lost 4 bases and the V segment lost 1 base, leaving 14 bases of the junction unmatched.

The chain employs TRBV18 and TRBJ1-2; possible D gene TRBD1, 6 bases. The CDR3 covers 16 residues. V was trimmed by 6 bases and J by 4 bases, leaving 21 bases between them. Germline CDR1 is KGHSH and CDR2 is LQKENI. The CDR3 loop reads CASSEQPVQGIYGYTF. CDR3 in DNA: TGTGCCAGCTCGGAGCAGCCGGTACAGGGTATCTATGGCTACACCTTC.

V is TRBV24-1 and J is TRBJ1-5; possible D gene TRBD1, 5 bases. The CDR3 length is 17 residues. Germline lookup yields CDR1 KGHDR and CDR2 SFDVKD. Trimming left V 3 bases short and J 1 base short, with 15 bases between. CDR3 in amino acids: CATSDNSGHESNQPQHF. For the CDR3, the DNA is TGTGCCACCAGTGATAACTCAGGACATGAGAGCAATCAGCCCCAGCATTTT.

The rearrangement joins TRBV30 to TRBJ2-2; 8 bases are shared with TRBD1. The germline V gene encodes CDR1 GTSNPN and CDR2 SVGIG (reference sequence). CDR3 length equals 14 residues. The J segment lost 3 bases and the V segment lost 2 bases, leaving 2 bases of the junction unmatched. The CDR3 reads CAWSPTGDTGELFF. CDR3 nucleotides: TGTGCCTGGAGTCCGACAGGGGACACCGGGGAGCTGTTTTTT.

This clone came up once. The J gene is TRBJ2-1, the V gene TRBV9; TRBD2 aligns across 10 bases. The CDR3 covers 17 residues. The V gene's germline CDR1 is SGDLS and CDR2 YYNGEE. The junction had 12 bases not matched to a gene; V was cut back by 3 bases and J by 6 bases. The CDR3 bases are TGTGCCAGCAGCGGGTCCCAGGGACTAGCGCCCGCCAATGAGCAGTTCTTC. As protein: CASSGSQGLAPANEQFF.

The chain links TRBV3-1 (or the pseudogene TRBV3-2) to TRBJ2-3, with D possibly matching TRBD2 (7 bases). The germline V gene encodes CDR1 LGHDT and CDR2 YNNKEL (reference sequence). The CDR3 consists of 17 residues. Trimming shortened V by 4 bases and J by 4 bases, and 21 bases separated the two germline ends. The CDR3 here is CASSPALGGGSPDTQYF. In nucleotides, the CDR3 is TGTGCCAGCAGCCCGGCCCTGGGGGGCGGGAGTCCAGATACGCAGTATTTT.

This clone was seen once. The chain has TRBV30 and TRBJ1-1, with 11 bases identical to TRBD1. J was trimmed by 0 bases and V by 3 bases; bases with no gene match: 12. Germline-derived CDR1 and CDR2 are GTSNPN and SVGIG (reference sequence). This CDR3 spans 18 amino acids. Here the CDR3 reads CAWRVVPGTGGVNTEAFF. The DNA for the CDR3 is TGTGCCTGGAGGGTGGTCCCCGGGACAGGGGGGGTGAACACTGAAGCTTTCTTT.

This chain uses TRBV10-2 with TRBJ2-7; D gene uncertain. This CDR3 is 13 amino acids long. Per germline, CDR1 WSHSY and CDR2 SAAADI. Trimming shortened V by 2 bases and J by 4 bases, and 9 bases separated the two germline ends. The CDR3 nucleotides read TGCGCCAGCAGTGAGGATGGCCGTTACGAGCAGTACTTC. Translation: CASSEDGRYEQYF.

The chain couples TRBV28 to TRBJ1-2, with D possibly being TRBD1 (6 bases). V shed 6 bases and J shed 0 bases, with 14 bases lying between them. This CDR3 has 15 amino acids. Germline CDR1 and CDR2: MDHEN and SYDVKM. CDR3 protein: CASRDPGQANYGYTF. The CDR3 DNA sequence: TGTGCCAGCAGAGACCCGGGACAAGCTAACTATGGCTACACCTTC.

The count of this clone is one. This sequence joins TRBV5-6 and TRBJ1-5; a possible D gene is TRBD1 (6 bases). Trimming pared 4 bases from V and 2 bases from J, leaving 22 bases between. Germline V gene sequence: CDR1 SGHDT, CDR2 YYEEEE. The CDR3 contains 18 residues. CDR3 amino acids: CASSRRLWGRIGNQPQHF. The CDR3 nucleotides read TGTGCCAGCAGCCGCCGGCTGTGGGGGCGAATTGGCAATCAGCCCCAGCATTTT.

CDR3 sequence (DNA): TGTGCCAGCAGCTTGGGGGGGACTAGCGGGAGGGAAGAGACCCAGTACTTC. It translates to CASSLGGTSGREETQYF. The chain recombines TRBV5-4 with TRBJ2-5, with 16 bases aligning to TRBD2. V lost 0 bases and J lost 3; bases outside the gene matches: 2. CDR1 SGHNT and CDR2 YYREEE come from the germline V gene (reference sequence). CDR3 length: 17 amino acids.

V gene TRBV7-2 combines with J gene TRBJ1-5; 9 bases are shared with TRBD1. There are 14 residues in the CDR3. Germline trimming cut 5 bases from V and 6 bases from J; bases unmatched to any gene: 5. The germline gives CDR1 SGHTA, CDR2 FQGNSA. This chain's CDR3 is CASSQQGAGQPQHF. CDR3 coding DNA: TGTGCCAGCAGCCAACAGGGGGCAGGTCAGCCCCAGCATTTT.

The CDR3 nucleotides read TGTGCCATCAGTGCGTCCTACGAGCAGTACTTC. It yields the protein CAISASYEQYF. The chain has TRBV10-3 and TRBJ2-7; D gene uncertain. In germline, CDR1 is ENHRY, CDR2 SYGVKD. Trimming cost V 4 bases and J 1 base, with 2 bases left between them. CDR3 length: 11 residues.

The chain employs TRBV24-1 and TRBJ2-2, with D possibly TRBD1 on 6 matching bases. Germline lookup yields CDR1 KGHDR and CDR2 SFDVKD. The V end lost 7 bases, the J end lost 3 bases, and 17 bases lay between the germline ends. The CDR3 contains 16 residues. CDR3 DNA sequence: TGTGCCACCAGACAGGGCGTGGGTACTCACACCGGGGAGCTGTTTTTT. Translation: CATRQGVGTHTGELFF.

This chain joins TRBV4-1 and TRBJ2-7; weak D call: TRBD2 (6 bases). Trimming pared 4 bases from V and 3 bases from J, leaving 10 bases between. The germline CDR1 and CDR2 sequences are MGHRA and YSYEKL. The CDR3 runs to 13 residues. CDR3 coding DNA: TGCGCCAGCAGCCTACGGGGGTACTACGAGCAGTACTTC. It translates to CASSLRGYYEQYF.

V is TRBV28 and J is TRBJ2-7; D is perhaps TRBD1 (5 bases). The ends were cut back, 5 bases at V and 0 bases at J, with 11 bases in the middle. This CDR3 comprises 14 residues. Germline V lookup: CDR1 MDHEN, CDR2 SYDVKM. CDR3 DNA sequence: TGTGCCAGCAGTCGGGCAGGGCTCTCCTACGAGCAGTACTTC. Its translation is CASSRAGLSYEQYF. Full variable domain (missing parts from reference TRBV28 and TRBJ2-7): DVKVTQSSRYLVKRTGEKVFLECVQDMDHENMFWYRQDPGLGLRLIYFSYDVKMKEKGDIPEGYSVSREKKERFSLILESASTNQTSMYLCASSRAGLSYEQYFGPGTRLTVT.

This chain links TRBV18 with TRBJ2-7, with D tentatively TRBD2 (5 bases). V lost 4 bases and J lost 6, with 10 bases in between. Germline CDR1 and CDR2: KGHSH and LQKENI. The CDR3 sequence is 12 residues long. CDR3 bases: TGTGCCAGCTCACGAACTAGTGGCGAGCAGTACTTC. Translated: CASSRTSGEQYF.

V usage is TRBV28 and J usage is TRBJ1-3; D may be TRBD1 (5 bases). Trimming removed 2 bases at V and 3 bases at J, with 11 bases between. The CDR3 has 15 amino acids. Germline V gene sequence: CDR1 MDHEN, CDR2 SYDVKM. As DNA, the CDR3 is TGTGCCAGCAGTTTAGACAGCGCTCGTGGAAACACCATATATTTT. Protein sequence: CASSLDSARGNTIYF.

The V gene is TRBV16, the J gene TRBJ1-1; 8 positions agree with TRBD1. V lost 4 bases to trimming and J lost 5 bases; unmatched junction nucleotides: 3. Germline V gives CDR1 KGHSY, CDR2 FQNENV. This CDR3 comprises 13 residues. CDR3 amino acids: CASSRTGNTEAFF. The CDR3, as DNA: TGTGCCAGCAGCCGGACAGGGAATACTGAAGCTTTCTTT.